The entry that follows covers one TCR beta chain sequence. The data belong to a study of monozygotic twins with inflammatory bowel disease. The germline V gene encodes CDR1 SEHNR and CDR2 FQNEAQ (reference sequence). CDR3 length equals 14 residues. Nested PCRs (around 16 and 10 cycles, two total) were applied to TCRalpha and TCRbeta cDNA. Following a re-call of the 5' RACE reads, TCRdb has one entry per CDR3 protein and lacks DNA. This repertoire includes 150,000 or so distinct CDR3 sequences. This chain joins TRBV7-9 and TRBJ1-1; TCRdb names TRBD1, which stays unverified in the absence of DNA. The specimen was blood. This sequence originates from a human donor with ulcerative colitis or Crohn's disease, or a healthy co-twin of an affected twin (not recorded which). The CDR3: CASSLSNRVSEAFF.